The 16 T cell receptor beta chains in this list originate from one sample, sequenced in a study of blood T cell repertoires in COVID-19. Assay: immunoSEQ multiplex PCR; the TCRdb copy retains only in-frame clones and omits some. The sample includes approximately 30,000 clones, around 85% of them seen just once. Input material: peripheral blood. The receptors derive from a woman older than 75 with active or convalescent COVID-19.

This clone was observed once. The rearrangement links TRBV25-1 to TRBJ1-4; D not certain. The germline CDR1 and CDR2 sequences are MGHDK and SYGVNS. CDR3 size: 13 residues. Trimming shortened V by 3 bases and J by 4 bases, and 6 bases separated the two germline ends. The CDR3 reads CASSDGGNEKLFF. CDR3 sequence (DNA): TGTGCCAGCAGTGATGGCGGTAATGAAAAACTGTTTTTT.

The chain recombines TRBV28 with TRBJ2-1, with 11 nucleotides matching TRBD1. The CDR3 runs to 15 residues. J was trimmed by 4 bases and V by 7 bases; bases with no gene match: 6. Germline CDR1 MDHEN, CDR2 SYDVKM. The DNA for the CDR3 is TGTGCCAGCATCCCCGGGACAGGGGGGTACAATGAGCAGTTCTTC. Residues: CASIPGTGGYNEQFF.

The rearrangement uses TRBV28 and TRBJ2-5; 8 bases fit TRBD2. This CDR3 spans 14 amino acids. The germline V gene has CDR1 MDHEN and CDR2 SYDVKM. Trimming at V came to 3 bases and at J to 5 bases, leaving 5 bases not matched to a gene. The CDR3 reads CASSLRGEVETQYF. The CDR3 DNA reads as TGTGCCAGCAGTTTGCGGGGGGAGGTGGAGACCCAGTACTTC.

CDR3: CAWDGGSNQPQHF. The CDR3 DNA is TGTGCCTGGGACGGAGGGAGCAATCAGCCCCAGCATTTT. The chain has TRBV30 and TRBJ1-5; D remains ambiguous. V lost 5 bases to trimming and J lost 1 base, with 9 bases between them. CDR1 and CDR2 from the germline V gene are GTSNPN and SVGIG (reference sequence). The CDR3 sequence is 13 residues long.

The rearrangement joins TRBV18 to TRBJ2-7, with 16 bases identical to TRBD2. Germline V gene lookup returns CDR1 KGHSH and CDR2 LQKENI. The CDR3 length is 16 residues. The ends lost 2 bases at V and 6 bases at J; junction bases unmatched: 4. CDR3 in DNA: TGTGCCAGCTCACCAGCGGGACTAGCGGGGGGGCGCGAGCAGTACTTC. Its translation is CASSPAGLAGGREQYF.

This clone was detected a few times. The V gene is TRBV2, the J gene TRBJ1-5, with D possibly being TRBD1 (5 bases). In germline, CDR1 is SNHLY, CDR2 FYNNEI. The CDR3 contains 15 residues. Trimming cost V 8 bases and J 0 bases, with 14 bases left between them. The CDR3 bases are TGTGCCAGCCGTCTAGACAGATATAGCAATCAGCCCCAGCATTTT. Its translation: CASRLDRYSNQPQHF. The full variable domain, its missing parts supplied by reference TRBV2 and TRBJ1-5, is EPEVTQTPSHQVTQMGQEVILRCVPISNHLYFYWYRQILGQKVEFLVSFYNNEISEKSEIFDDQFSVERPDGSNFTLKIRSTKLEDSAMYFCASRLDRYSNQPQHFGDGTRLSIL.

This clone has just one count. V is TRBV6-6 and J is TRBJ1-5; 7 bases line up with TRBD1. V trimming: 2 bases; J trimming: 4 bases; junction bases outside the gene matches: 2. The CDR3 loop spans 14 amino acids. Germline loops: CDR1 MNHNY, CDR2 SVGAGI (reference sequence). The CDR3 loop reads CASSYPGGNQPQHF. As DNA, the CDR3 is TGTGCCAGCAGTTACCCAGGGGGTAATCAGCCCCAGCATTTT.

This clone appeared once. This chain connects TRBV5-1 to TRBJ2-1; a weak D match, TRBD2 (6 bases). Germline V gene lookup returns CDR1 SGHRS and CDR2 YFSETQ. The CDR3 has 15 amino acids. Trimming cost V 4 bases and J 0 bases, with 11 bases left between them. In DNA form, the CDR3 reads TGCGCCAGCAGCCCGGAGGGTAGCTCCTACAATGAGCAGTTCTTC. This codes for CASSPEGSSYNEQFF.

V usage is TRBV19 and J usage is TRBJ1-1; D is possibly TRBD1 (5 bases). Deletions cut 0 bases from V and 1 base from J, with 9 bases between. The CDR3 contains 15 residues. Germline V lookup: CDR1 LNHDA, CDR2 SQIVND (reference sequence). The CDR3 bases are TGTGCCAGTAGTATAGACACAGGAGAGAACACTGAAGCTTTCTTT. This gives the protein CASSIDTGENTEAFF.

This clone showed up just once. The chain recombines TRBV7-9 with TRBJ2-2; 8 bases fit TRBD1. V dropped 6 bases and J dropped 0; count of bases not matched to a gene: 0. The length of the CDR3 is 14 residues. From germline, CDR1 is SEHNR and CDR2 FQNEAQ (reference sequence). CDR3 sequence reads: CASRDRANTGELFF. Here the CDR3 DNA reads TGTGCCAGCAGGGACAGGGCGAACACCGGGGAGCTGTTTTTT.

The chain joins TRBV19 to TRBJ2-7; a weak D match, TRBD2 (6 bases). This CDR3 spans 13 amino acids. Germline V CDR1 and CDR2: LNHDA, SQIVND (reference sequence). Trimming pared 10 bases from V and 3 bases from J, leaving 16 bases between. The CDR3 nucleotides are TGTGCCACCCGTCGGAGGGCGGGCTACGAGCAGTACTTC. Protein sequence: CATRRRAGYEQYF.

The rearrangement uses TRBV29-1 and TRBJ2-1; D is undetermined. Trimming removed 2 bases from V and 4 bases from J, with 12 bases in between. The germline V gene encodes CDR1 SQVTM and CDR2 ANQGSEA. This CDR3 has 14 residues. The CDR3 nucleotides read TGCAGCGTTGAAATACGGAAACTATACAATGAGCAGTTCTTC. Encoded protein: CSVEIRKLYNEQFF.

The chain has TRBV6-6 and TRBJ2-5; D is possibly TRBD1 (6 bases). CDR3 length equals 14 residues. The germline V gene has CDR1 MNHNY and CDR2 SVGAGI (reference sequence). The V end was cut by 6 bases, the J end by 2 bases, with 13 bases between. The CDR3 reads CASRHDRLQETQYF. The DNA for the CDR3 is TGTGCCAGCAGACACGACAGGCTTCAAGAGACCCAGTACTTC.

This clone was recorded once. This chain uses TRBV5-1 with TRBJ2-7, with D tentatively TRBD1 (5 bases). Looked up from germline, CDR1 is SGHRS and CDR2 is YFSETQ. CDR3 length: 13 amino acids. V lost 1 base and J lost 2, with 7 bases in between. CDR3 residues: CASSLRTPYEQYF. For the CDR3, the DNA is TGCGCCAGCAGCTTGCGGACACCCTACGAGCAGTACTTC.

This clone occurred once. J is TRBJ2-1 and V is TRBV28; TRBD2 matches at 7 bases. From germline, CDR1 is MDHEN and CDR2 SYDVKM. The CDR3 spans 17 residues. J lost 0 bases, V lost 5 bases, and 10 bases had no gene match. The CDR3 coding sequence is TGTGCCAGCAGTGAACCGGGACTACCGGACTCCTACAATGAGCAGTTCTTC. Translation: CASSEPGLPDSYNEQFF.

V gene TRBV18 combines with J gene TRBJ1-4; TRBD1 matches 7 bases. After removal of 4 bases from V and 7 bases from J, the junction contained 6 bases not matched to a gene. CDR3 length: 14 residues. Germline CDR1 reads KGHSH; CDR2 reads LQKENI. Here the CDR3 reads CASSRDRGAEKLFF. The CDR3 region has the DNA TGTGCCAGCTCACGGGACAGAGGGGCTGAAAAACTGTTTTTT.